This is a list of T cell receptor beta chains from one sample in a study of T-cell reconstitution after alpha-beta-depleted transplantation in children. TCRdb fed the PCR reads into MiXCR, producing one record per CDR3 protein. The profile shows 450,000 to 600,000 distinct CDR3 sequences, roughly a tenth of them singletons. This sample comprised PBMCs, obtained before TCRalphabeta/CD19-depleted stem cell transplant. The source of these receptors is a child aged 2 to 15 with inherited bone marrow failure, due to receive a stem cell transplant. Each CDR3 is given with its conserved first and last residue. Not every row has a clone size; where given, it reads once, few, many or a size class.

abundance | j_gene | v_gene | len | CDR3aa
many | TRBJ2-7 | TRBV28 | 16 | CASSYRLAGGSYEQYF
few | TRBJ2-1 | TRBV20-1 | 19 | CSARASFTGWEWGGNEQFF
few | TRBJ2-3 | TRBV23-1 | 16 | CASSQSDRGILDTQYF
few | TRBJ1-2 | TRBV7-9 | 12 | CASSLVGTGYTF
many | TRBJ2-7 | TRBV27 | 13 | CASSFGVAYEQYF
many | TRBJ1-5 | TRBV25-1 | 13 | CAYTGTLSQPQHF
many | TRBJ2-7 | TRBV5-6 | 14 | CASSLQGLFHEQYF
- | TRBJ2-2 | TRBV9 | 18 | CASSHGTSGIKNTGELFF
few | TRBJ2-7 | TRBV6-1 | 16 | CASSERPGTSLNEQYF
many | TRBJ1-1 | TRBV27 | 14 | CASSIYREGAEAFF